The 22 T cell receptor beta chains below were found in one sample sequenced in a study of blood T cell repertoires in COVID-19. Sequencing used immunoSEQ multiplex PCR; TCRdb keeps in-frame clones, though not all of them. The sample contains about 210,000 clones, about 86% of which appear only once. Sequenced: PBMCs or T cells enriched from blood (not recorded which). The origin of the receptors is a woman in her 50s with acute COVID-19.

The chain combines TRBV14 with TRBJ1-2, with D perhaps matching TRBD1 (5 bases). Trimming left V 1 base short and J 4 bases short, with 10 bases between. Looked up from germline, CDR1 is SGHDN and CDR2 is FVKESK. The CDR3 contains 14 residues. The CDR3 sequence is CASSQGQTFYGYTF. The CDR3 DNA is TGTGCCAGCAGCCAAGGACAGACCTTCTATGGCTACACCTTC.

The chain recombines TRBV18 with TRBJ2-5; possible D gene TRBD1, 5 bases. V shed 6 bases and J shed 2 bases, with 10 bases lying between them. CDR1 KGHSH and CDR2 LQKENI come from the germline V gene. The CDR3 consists of 13 residues. The CDR3 loop is CASSQGRQETQYF. The DNA for the CDR3 is TGTGCCAGCTCCCAGGGCAGACAAGAGACCCAGTACTTC.

The CDR3 loop is CASSLWDTWETQYF. Written as DNA, the CDR3 is TGTGCCAGCAGTTTATGGGACACATGGGAGACCCAGTACTTC. The gene calls are TRBV28 and TRBJ2-5, with D possibly being TRBD1 (5 bases). Germline values: CDR1 MDHEN, CDR2 SYDVKM. CDR3 size: 14 residues. V dropped 0 bases and J dropped 5 bases, with 10 bases sitting between them.

The chain couples TRBV5-1 to TRBJ1-1; TRBD1 might be the D (6 bases). The V and J ends lost 2 bases and 1 base respectively, with 12 bases between them. The CDR3 totals 15 residues. Germline V lookup: CDR1 SGHRS, CDR2 YFSETQ. The CDR3 sequence is CASSFQQGKNTEAFF. As DNA, the CDR3 is TGCGCCAGCAGCTTTCAACAGGGTAAGAACACTGAAGCTTTCTTT.

V is TRBV6-6 and J is TRBJ1-5, with D hard to call. The germline V gene has CDR1 MNHNY and CDR2 SVGAGI (reference sequence). V lost 0 bases and J lost 0, with 9 bases in between. CDR3 size: 16 residues. The CDR3 reads CASSYSALYSNQPQHF. CDR3 nucleotides: TGTGCCAGCAGTTACTCCGCACTCTATAGCAATCAGCCCCAGCATTTT.

V usage is TRBV11-3 and J usage is TRBJ2-7; perhaps TRBD1 as D (6 bases). This CDR3 region has 17 residues. The germline V gene has CDR1 SGHNT and CDR2 YENEEA. Trimming removed 2 bases at V and 0 bases at J, with 17 bases between. The CDR3 reads CASSLFILGTSSYEQYF. The CDR3 region has the DNA TGTGCCAGCAGCTTATTCATTCTGGGGACAAGCTCCTACGAGCAGTACTTC.

This clone was detected once. The chain joins TRBV6-2 or TRBV6-3 to TRBJ1-5; D not certain. V was cut by 2 bases and J by 6 bases, with 5 bases left in between. The CDR3 covers 12 residues. CDR1 is MNHEY, CDR2 SVGEGT, per germline. The DNA for the CDR3 is TGTGCCAGCAGTTACGTTCGTCAGCCCCAGCATTTT. This translates into CASSYVRQPQHF.

This clone has a handful of counts. The rearrangement uses TRBV15 and TRBJ2-7; TRBD1 matches at 10 bases. The CDR3 is 14 residues long. Losses at the gene ends were 0 bases for V and 12 bases for J; bases not matched to a gene: 8. The germline gives CDR1 LNHNV, CDR2 YYDKDF (reference sequence). In DNA form, the CDR3 reads TGTGCCACCAGCAGAGATCTTGGGACAGGGGTAGGGTACTTC. Protein: CATSRDLGTGVGYF.

The rearrangement uses TRBV29-1 and TRBJ2-3, with 7 bases lining up with TRBD1. There are 15 residues in the CDR3. Germline trimming cut 5 bases from V and 0 bases from J; bases unmatched to any gene: 8. The V gene's germline CDR1 is SQVTM and CDR2 ANQGSEA. The CDR3 region is CSVRGDRVSTDTQYF. The CDR3 nucleotides read TGCAGCGTTAGAGGTGACAGGGTTAGCACAGATACGCAGTATTTT.

This rearrangement joins TRBV6-2 or TRBV6-3 to TRBJ2-5; a weak D match, TRBD2 (5 bases). This CDR3 comprises 12 residues. The V gene's germline CDR1 is MNHEY and CDR2 SVGEGT. The V gene lost 3 bases and the J gene lost 4 bases, with 6 bases spanning the gap. The CDR3, as DNA: TGTGCCAGCAGTTATGGGAGAGAGACCCAGTACTTC. Translated: CASSYGRETQYF.

The chain combines TRBV28 with TRBJ2-7; D may be TRBD1 (5 bases). Germline V gives CDR1 MDHEN, CDR2 SYDVKM. The CDR3 spans 13 residues. The V end was cut by 7 bases, the J end by 3 bases, with 13 bases between. The CDR3 sequence: CASNTGYYYEQYF. The CDR3 nucleotides are TGTGCCAGCAATACAGGATATTACTACGAGCAGTACTTC.

The rearrangement joins TRBV28 to TRBJ1-5; D is ambiguous. This CDR3 has 17 amino acids. V was shortened by 6 bases and J by 2 bases, with 20 bases between the two germline ends. Germline CDR1 and CDR2: MDHEN and SYDVKM. CDR3 sequence (DNA): TGTGCCAGCAGCTTGACTCAGAGAAGAATAGGCAATCAGCCCCAGCATTTT. Amino acids: CASSLTQRRIGNQPQHF.

This clone appeared a few times. The V gene is TRBV19, the J gene TRBJ1-1; D perhaps matches TRBD1 (6 bases). CDR3 size: 15 residues. CDR1 and CDR2 (germline): LNHDA, SQIVND (reference sequence). Deletions cut 5 bases from V and 0 bases from J, with 13 bases between. CDR3 region: CASSPYRALNTEAFF. The CDR3 region has the DNA TGTGCCAGTAGTCCATACAGGGCCTTGAACACTGAAGCTTTCTTT. The full variable domain, with the rest looked up from reference TRBV19 and TRBJ1-1, is DGGITQSPKYLFRKEGQNVTLSCEQNLNHDAMYWYRQDPGQGLRLIYYSQIVNDFQKGDIAEGYSVSREKKESFPLTVTSAQKNPTAFYLCASSPYRALNTEAFFGQGTRLTVV.

The gene calls are TRBV27 and TRBJ1-4; 9 bases fit TRBD1. CDR3 size: 17 residues. Germline loops: CDR1 MNHEY, CDR2 SMNVEV (reference sequence). V gave up 4 bases and J gave up 4 bases; unmatched junction bases: 10. CDR3 residues: CASSSVLGTGYNEKLFF. For the CDR3, the DNA is TGTGCCAGCAGTTCCGTCCTAGGGACAGGGTATAATGAAAAACTGTTTTTT.

J is TRBJ2-1 and V is TRBV11-3; 15 bases line up with TRBD2. The germline gives CDR1 SGHNT, CDR2 YENEEA. The CDR3 contains 17 residues. Trimming cost V 3 bases and J 7 bases; bases outside gene matches: 7. This CDR3 is CASSFRTSGRVWNEQFF. CDR3 sequence (DNA): TGTGCCAGCAGCTTCAGGACTAGCGGGAGGGTTTGGAATGAGCAGTTCTTC.

This chain links TRBV18 with TRBJ1-1; possible D gene TRBD1, 5 bases. This CDR3 region has 17 residues. V was pared by 1 base and J by 4 bases, with 19 bases between. The germline V gene encodes CDR1 KGHSH and CDR2 LQKENI. The CDR3 is CASSPRLSAGTSTEAFF. DNA of the CDR3: TGTGCCAGCTCACCACGGCTGAGTGCAGGGACTAGCACTGAAGCTTTCTTT.

The J gene is TRBJ1-5, the V gene TRBV28; 7 nucleotides line up with TRBD1. Per the germline V gene, CDR1 is MDHEN and CDR2 is SYDVKM. Trimming at V came to 5 bases and at J to 0 bases, leaving 10 bases not matched to a gene. This CDR3 spans 17 amino acids. The CDR3 protein is CASSLVQGSDSNQPQHF. DNA for the CDR3: TGTGCCAGCAGTCTCGTACAGGGGTCCGATAGCAATCAGCCCCAGCATTTT.

The chain uses TRBV5-1 and TRBJ2-6, with D perhaps TRBD2 (5 bases). V lost 2 bases to trimming and J lost 4 bases, with 10 bases between them. From germline, CDR1 is SGHRS and CDR2 YFSETQ. This CDR3 region has 15 residues. The CDR3 reads CASSLEGTGANVLTF. CDR3 sequence (DNA): TGCGCCAGCAGCTTAGAGGGTACCGGGGCCAACGTCCTGACTTTC.

As concerns this clone: Other DNA variants within this sample encode the same CDR3. This chain links TRBV5-1 with TRBJ1-2, with 9 bases aligning to TRBD1. The V gene end was trimmed by 0 bases and the J gene end by 6 bases; junction bases not matched to a gene: 3. The CDR3 runs to 14 residues. Germline V gene sequence: CDR1 SGHRS, CDR2 YFSETQ. This chain's CDR3 is CASSLGTGADGYTF. Here the CDR3 DNA reads TGCGCCAGCAGCTTGGGGACAGGGGCGGATGGCTACACCTTC.

In DNA, the CDR3 is TGTGCCAGCAGCACCGGACTTTACAATGAGCAGTTCTTC. The encoded protein is CASSTGLYNEQFF. The chain has TRBV7-8 and TRBJ2-1, with D possibly matching TRBD2 (5 bases). The CDR3 length is 13 residues. V was shortened by 5 bases and J by 4 bases, with 9 bases between the two germline ends. The germline V gene has CDR1 SGHVS and CDR2 FQNEAQ.

The J gene is TRBJ2-3, the V gene TRBV15; 14 nucleotides line up with TRBD2. CDR3 length: 18 residues. Looked up from germline, CDR1 is LNHNV and CDR2 is YYDKDF (reference sequence). Trimming at V came to 3 bases and at J to 6 bases, leaving 11 bases not matched to a gene. The CDR3 DNA reads TGTGCCACCAGCAGGGCCGGGACTAGCGGGAGAGGGTTGGATACGCAGTATTTT. Encoded protein: CATSRAGTSGRGLDTQYF. The variable domain in full, completed from reference TRBV15 and TRBJ2-3, reads DAMVIQNPRYQVTQFGKPVTLSCSQTLNHNVMYWYQQKSSQAPKLLFHYYDKDFNNEADTPDNFQSRRPNTSFCFLDIRSPGLGDTAMYLCATSRAGTSGRGLDTQYFGPGTRLTVL.

CDR3 sequence reads: CAISIKGENTDTQYF. CDR3 DNA: TGTGCCATCAGTATTAAGGGAGAAAACACGGATACGCAGTATTTT. This sequence joins TRBV10-3 and TRBJ2-3, with D perhaps matching TRBD2 (5 bases). CDR1 is ENHRY and CDR2 is SYGVKD in the germline V gene. With 5 bases removed from V and 6 bases from J, the gap between germline ends came to 18 bases. This CDR3 spans 15 amino acids.